This T cell receptor (beta chain) was obtained from a study of OX40 agonist ivuxolimab in advanced cancers. For the wider study: The costimulatory receptor OX40 (CD134) was targeted by ivuxolimab, a fully human IgG2 agonistic monoclonal antibody. Intravenous ivuxolimab was administered to patients every 2 weeks at six dose levels: 0.01, 0.1, 0.3, 1.5, 3 and 10 mg/kg. Among the roughly 52 dose-escalation patients, approximately 20 had hepatocellular carcinoma, roughly 15 melanoma, 9 renal cell carcinoma and 9 head and neck cancer. In the dose-escalation cohort, more than 75% of patients were male, and the mean age was roughly 60 years, with a range of about 23 to 90. Patients were allowed to have had prior anti-PD-1, anti-PD-L1 or anti-CTLA-4 therapy, and more than 35% of the dose-escalation patients had been treated with checkpoint inhibitors. Three dose-escalation patients achieved partial responses, one with hepatocellular carcinoma and two with cutaneous melanoma. Peripheral TCRbeta sequencing was intended to test whether TCR sequence diversity was altered and clonal T-cell expansion was caused by ivuxolimab. The paper reports the monotherapy dose-escalation portion (N ≈ 52 patients) of the phase I ivuxolimab trial.

Overall results and qualifications from the work: After ivuxolimab, more expanded clones were found on average in CD8+ T cells than in CD4+ T cells. Low levels of normalized T-cell clonal expansion were also seen in some patients who did not respond. Partial responders in the 0.1-3.0 mg/kg groups had among the lowest normalized peripheral clonal expansion, especially among CD8+ T cells. The antigen specificity of the peripheral T cells that underwent clonal expansion was not determined. Clonal expansion of both CD4+ and CD8+ blood T cells was observed from baseline to week 6 at doses 0.1 to 3.0 mg/kg.

For sequencing of the TCRbeta CDR3 region, genomic DNA was extracted from the sorted cells. TCRbeta CDR3 regions were sequenced using the immunoSEQ Assay. What TCRdb holds here is the immuneACCESS table cut down to in-frame rearrangements. Part of the clones is not present; checked against another copy, under half of the missing clones reflect an unresolved V gene, and the others are unexplained. The table for this sample lists 76,000 or so clones; roughly nine tenths of them were counted only once. Under 0.85% of the sample is in the top ten clones. Patients with autoimmune disease history or receiving systemic immunosuppression were excluded from the trial. Peripheral blood for TCR sequencing was collected from all dose cohorts at baseline, on cycle 4 day 1, and on cycle 7 day 1. The samples were drawn from a first-in-human, open-label, multicenter phase I dose-escalation trial of ivuxolimab. Adults with locally advanced or metastatic melanoma, renal cell carcinoma, hepatocellular carcinoma or head and neck squamous cell carcinoma were enrolled in the trial. Before TCR sequencing, CD4+ T cells and CD8+ T cells were sorted from peripheral blood as separate populations.

With regard to this clone: No antigen is known for it. No much larger clone is present one base from it, and per-base qualities are unavailable.

V trim: 3 bases; J trim: 6 bases; unmatched bases: 9. For CDR1 and CDR2, the germline V gene (reference sequence) lists SEHNR and FQNEAQ. Reading from cysteine to phenylalanine, the CDR3 counts 15 amino acids. The sequence is cut down to CDR3 DNA, 45 bases in frame from base 1. Sequencing used CD4+ or CD8+ T cells sorted from blood, obtained in a trial of the OX40 agonist ivuxolimab. This receptor was taken from an adult with an advanced solid tumor such as melanoma, head and neck, liver or kidney cancer. The rearranged chain carries TRBV7-9 and TRBJ1-1, and 8 junction bases match TRBD1. DNA sequence: TGTGCCAGCAGCTTTGAAGGACAGGGATCTTCTGAAGCTTTCTTT. It translates to CASSFEGQGSSEAFF.